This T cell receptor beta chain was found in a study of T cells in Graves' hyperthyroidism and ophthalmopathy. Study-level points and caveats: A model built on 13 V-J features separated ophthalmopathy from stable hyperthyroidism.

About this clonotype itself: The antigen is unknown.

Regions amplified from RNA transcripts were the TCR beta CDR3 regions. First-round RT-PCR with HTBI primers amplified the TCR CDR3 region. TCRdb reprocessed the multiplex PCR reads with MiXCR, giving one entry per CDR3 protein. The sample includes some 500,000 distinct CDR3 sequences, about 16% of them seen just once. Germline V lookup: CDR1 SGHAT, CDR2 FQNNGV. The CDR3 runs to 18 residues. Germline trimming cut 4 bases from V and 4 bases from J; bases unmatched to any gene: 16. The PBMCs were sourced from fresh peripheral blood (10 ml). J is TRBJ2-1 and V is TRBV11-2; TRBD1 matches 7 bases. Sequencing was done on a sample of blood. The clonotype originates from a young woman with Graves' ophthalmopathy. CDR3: CASSSRPRQGRVYNEQFF. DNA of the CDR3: TGTGCCAGCAGCTCCCGCCCCCGACAGGGTCGGGTGTACAATGAGCAGTTCTTC.